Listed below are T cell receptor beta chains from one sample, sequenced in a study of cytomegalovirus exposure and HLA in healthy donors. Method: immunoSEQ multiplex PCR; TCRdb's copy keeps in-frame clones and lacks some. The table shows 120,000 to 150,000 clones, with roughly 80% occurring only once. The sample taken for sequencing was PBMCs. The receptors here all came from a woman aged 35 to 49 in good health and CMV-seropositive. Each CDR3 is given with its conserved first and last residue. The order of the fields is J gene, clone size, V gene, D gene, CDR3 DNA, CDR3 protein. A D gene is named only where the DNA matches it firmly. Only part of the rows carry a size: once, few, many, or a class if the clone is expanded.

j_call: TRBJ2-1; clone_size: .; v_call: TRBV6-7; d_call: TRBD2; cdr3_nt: TGTGCCAGCAGTTACCCCCCCCGGATAGCGGGGTCTACTACCCGCCGAGACTCCTACAATGAGCAGTTCTTC; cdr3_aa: CASSYPPRIAGSTTRRDSYNEQFF
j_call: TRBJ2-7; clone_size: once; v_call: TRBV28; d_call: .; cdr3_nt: TGTGCCAGCAGCCTGGGGGCTTACGAGCAGTACTTC; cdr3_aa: CASSLGAYEQYF
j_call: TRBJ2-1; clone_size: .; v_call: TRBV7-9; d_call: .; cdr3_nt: TGTGCCAGCAGCCCCAGGACGGGGAGCTCCTACAATGAGCAGTTCTTC; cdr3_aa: CASSPRTGSSYNEQFF
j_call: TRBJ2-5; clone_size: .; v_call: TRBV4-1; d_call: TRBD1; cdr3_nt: TGCGCCAGCAGCCTGAAAGGGACAGGGGGCGCATTTTTAGGAGAGACCCAGTACTTC; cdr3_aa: CASSLKGTGGAFLGETQYF
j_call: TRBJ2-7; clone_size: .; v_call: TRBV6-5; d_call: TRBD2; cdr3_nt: TGTGCCAGCAGGCTTGAGGCGGGGGTACGTAGCGAGCAGTACTTC; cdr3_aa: CASRLEAGVRSEQYF
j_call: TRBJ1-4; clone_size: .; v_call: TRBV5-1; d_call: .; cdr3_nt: TGCGCCAGCAGCGCCGGACAGTCTGTTTATGAAAAACTGTTTTTT; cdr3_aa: CASSAGQSVYEKLFF
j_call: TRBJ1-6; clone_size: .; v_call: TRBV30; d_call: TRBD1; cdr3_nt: TGTGCCTCTAACCGGGACAGGGGGCTTGGGAATTCACCCCTCCACTTT; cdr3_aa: CASNRDRGLGNSPLHF
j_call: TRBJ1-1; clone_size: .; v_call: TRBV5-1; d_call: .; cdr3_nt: TGCGCCAGCAGCTTGGCCGGTGGGGGGGGCGCCTTCCAACCTGAAGCTTTCTTT; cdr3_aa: CASSLAGGGGAFQPEAFF
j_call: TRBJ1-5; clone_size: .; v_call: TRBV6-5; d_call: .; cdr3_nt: TGTGCTAGGAACAGGGCCAATCAGCCCCAGCATTTT; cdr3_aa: CARNRANQPQHF
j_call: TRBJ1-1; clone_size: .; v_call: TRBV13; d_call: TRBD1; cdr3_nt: TGTGCCAGCAGCCCCCGACCGGGACAGATGAACACTGAAGCTTTCTTT; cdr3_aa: CASSPRPGQMNTEAFF
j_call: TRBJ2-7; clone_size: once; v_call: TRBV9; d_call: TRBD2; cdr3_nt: TGTGCCAGCAGCGTAGGGGGCGGGGGATCCTACGAGCAGTACTTC; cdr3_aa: CASSVGGGGSYEQYF
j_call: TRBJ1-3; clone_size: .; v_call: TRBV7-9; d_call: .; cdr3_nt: TGTGCCAGCAGCCGACCCTCAGGGTCTGGAAACACCATATATTTT; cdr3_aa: CASSRPSGSGNTIYF
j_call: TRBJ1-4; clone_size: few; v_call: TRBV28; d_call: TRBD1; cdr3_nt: TGTGCCAGCATCTCGGGACAGGGAGGCGAAAAACTGTTTTTT; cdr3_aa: CASISGQGGEKLFF
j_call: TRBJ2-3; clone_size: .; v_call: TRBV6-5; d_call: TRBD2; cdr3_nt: TGTGCCAGCAGTTACTCAGGCGGGGGGCGCACAGATACGCAGTATTTT; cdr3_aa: CASSYSGGGRTDTQYF
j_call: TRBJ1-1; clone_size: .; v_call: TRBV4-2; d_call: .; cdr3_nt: TGTGCCAGCAGCCAAGATGTTGGCAGGAACACTGAAGCTTTCTTT; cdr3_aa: CASSQDVGRNTEAFF
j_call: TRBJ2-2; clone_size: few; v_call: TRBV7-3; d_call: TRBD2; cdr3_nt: TGTGCCAGCACCCCGGGGGGGCGCATCACCGGGGAGCTGTTTTTT; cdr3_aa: CASTPGGRITGELFF
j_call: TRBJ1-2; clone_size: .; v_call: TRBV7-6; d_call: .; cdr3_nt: TGTGCCAGCAGCTTAGCCTCCGGCTATGGCTACACCTTC; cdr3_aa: CASSLASGYGYTF
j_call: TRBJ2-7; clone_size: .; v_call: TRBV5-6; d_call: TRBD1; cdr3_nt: TGTGCCAGCAGCTTGCTCCCGGGACAGGGCAACCGCGAGCAGTACTTC; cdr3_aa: CASSLLPGQGNREQYF
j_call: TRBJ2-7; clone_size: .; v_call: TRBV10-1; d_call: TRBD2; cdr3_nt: TGCGCCAGCAGTCCCAAGGGGACTCTAAGGACTAGCACCTCCTACGAGCAGTACTTC; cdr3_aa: CASSPKGTLRTSTSYEQYF
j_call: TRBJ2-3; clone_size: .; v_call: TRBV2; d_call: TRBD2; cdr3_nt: TGTGCCAGCAGCCGAGGACTAGCGGGGGGGAGCACAGATACGCAGTATTTT; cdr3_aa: CASSRGLAGGSTDTQYF
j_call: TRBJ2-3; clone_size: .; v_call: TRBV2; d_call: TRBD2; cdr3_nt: TGTGCCAGCAGTGAAGTGTCTAGCGGGGGACTTAACACAGATACGCAGTATTTT; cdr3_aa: CASSEVSSGGLNTDTQYF
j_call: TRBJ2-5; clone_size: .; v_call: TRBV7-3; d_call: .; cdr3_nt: TGTGCCAGCAGCTTAACGGGACTTCTCCAAGAGACCCAGTACTTC; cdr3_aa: CASSLTGLLQETQYF
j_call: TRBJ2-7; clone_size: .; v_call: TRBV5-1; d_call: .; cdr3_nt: TGCGCCAGCAGCTTGGAGCAGGGAAGGCCCTACGAGCAGTACTTC; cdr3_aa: CASSLEQGRPYEQYF
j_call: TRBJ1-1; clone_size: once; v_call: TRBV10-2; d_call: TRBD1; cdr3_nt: TGCGCCAGCAGTGAGATTGCAGGGGGCACTGAAGCTTTCTTT; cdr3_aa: CASSEIAGGTEAFF
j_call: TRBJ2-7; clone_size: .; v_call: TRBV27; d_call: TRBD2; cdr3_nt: TGTGCCAGCAGCCGAACCCGTCTAGCGGGGACCTCCTACGAGCAGTACTTC; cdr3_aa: CASSRTRLAGTSYEQYF
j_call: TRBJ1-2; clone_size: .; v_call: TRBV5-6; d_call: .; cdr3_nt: TGTGCCAGCAGCTTGTGGGCTAGAGGGCCCCGCGTGGGCTACACCTTC; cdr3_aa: CASSLWARGPRVGYTF
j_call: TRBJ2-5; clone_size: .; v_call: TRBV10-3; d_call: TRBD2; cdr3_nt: TGTGCCATCAGTGAGTCTACTAGCGGGGGGGAGACCCAGTACTTC; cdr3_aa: CAISESTSGGETQYF
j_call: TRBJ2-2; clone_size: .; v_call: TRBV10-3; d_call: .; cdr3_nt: TGTGCCATCAGTGACAGGGGATTCACCGGGGAGCTGTTTTTT; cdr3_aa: CAISDRGFTGELFF
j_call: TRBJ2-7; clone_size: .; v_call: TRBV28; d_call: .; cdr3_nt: TGTGCCAGCAGCATCATGGGAGTGGTCTACGAGCAGTACTTC; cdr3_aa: CASSIMGVVYEQYF
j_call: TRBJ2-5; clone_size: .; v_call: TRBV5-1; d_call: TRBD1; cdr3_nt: TGCGCCAGCAGCTCCCAAGACAGGGGGCGAGAGACCCAGTACTTC; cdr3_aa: CASSSQDRGRETQYF
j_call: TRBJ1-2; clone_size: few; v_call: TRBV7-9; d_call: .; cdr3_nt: TGTGCCAGCAGAGATAACAGTCCCTGGGGCTACACCTTC; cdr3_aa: CASRDNSPWGYTF
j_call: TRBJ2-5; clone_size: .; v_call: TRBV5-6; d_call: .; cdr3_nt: TGTGCCAGCAGCTTGCTGCAGTTCCAAAGGGGCCAGTACTTC; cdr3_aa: CASSLLQFQRGQYF
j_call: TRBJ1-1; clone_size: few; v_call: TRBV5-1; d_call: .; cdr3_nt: TGCGCCAGCAGCTTGGATTTCCGGGCTTTCTTT; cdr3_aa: CASSLDFRAFF
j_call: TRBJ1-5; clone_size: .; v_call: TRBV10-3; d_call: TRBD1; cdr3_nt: TGTGCCATCAGGGAAGGGACAGGGGATGGACAGCCCCAGCATTTT; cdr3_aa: CAIREGTGDGQPQHF
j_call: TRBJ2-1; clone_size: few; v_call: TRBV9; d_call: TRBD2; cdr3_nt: TGTGCCAGCAGCCAGCGGGGGGGCTTAAATGAGCAGTTCTTC; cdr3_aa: CASSQRGGLNEQFF
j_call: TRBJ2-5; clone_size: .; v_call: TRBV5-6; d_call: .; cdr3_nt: TGTGCCAGCAGCTTGCGGGATTACCGCCAAGAGACCCAGTACTTC; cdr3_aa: CASSLRDYRQETQYF
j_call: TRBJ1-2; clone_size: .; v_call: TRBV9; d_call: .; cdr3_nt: TGTGCCAGCAGCACCCGCTCCGGGGGGGACTATGGCTACACCTTC; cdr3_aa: CASSTRSGGDYGYTF
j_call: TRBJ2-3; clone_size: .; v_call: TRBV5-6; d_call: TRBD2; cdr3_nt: TGTGCCAGCAGCTTGGTGCCTAGCGGGGGCGTCACAGATACGCAGTATTTT; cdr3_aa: CASSLVPSGGVTDTQYF
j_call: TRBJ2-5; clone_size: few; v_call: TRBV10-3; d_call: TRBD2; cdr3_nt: TGTGCCATCAGTGAAGGACTAGTGGAAGAGACCCAGTACTTC; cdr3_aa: CAISEGLVEETQYF